These T cell receptor beta chains were read from a single sample in a study of CD8+CD57+ T cells in acquired aplastic anemia. From the reads, TCRdb called clonotypes with MiXCR, one entry per CDR3 protein. The table has some 160,000 distinct CDR3 sequences, roughly half seen once. The specimen was sorted CD4+, CD8+, or CD8+CD57+ T cells (not recorded which) from PBMCs. These receptors came from a human donor with aplastic anemia. The CDR3 runs from the conserved cysteine through the conserved F or W. The order of the fields is clone size, V gene, J gene, D gene, CDR3 DNA, CDR3 protein. A D gene is named only where the DNA matches it firmly. Clone size, where shown, is once, few, many, or a class for clones that have expanded.

>few|TRBV7-9|TRBJ1-2|.
TGTGCCAGCAGCAAAGGACAGAACTATGGCTACACCTTC
CASSKGQNYGYTF
>many|TRBV6-5|TRBJ2-5|.
TGTGCCAGCAGCCTAGTGTCGGGGAACCAAGAGACCCAGTACTTC
CASSLVSGNQETQYF
>many|TRBV5-1|TRBJ1-4|.
TGCGCCAGCAGCTCCACAGGGACAACTAATGAAAAACTGTTTTTT
CASSSTGTTNEKLFF
>many|TRBV6-1|TRBJ2-7|.
TGTGCCAGCAGCGCACCGGGATTACGAACCCCCAAGCAGTACTTC
CASSAPGLRTPKQYF
>.|TRBV19|TRBJ1-2|TRBD1
TGTGCCAGTAGTATCCAGGGGGCGCTTGACGGCTACACCTTC
CASSIQGALDGYTF
>many|TRBV5-6|TRBJ1-2|.
TGTGCCAGCAGCGAACAAAACCGGGATAACTATGGCTACACCTTC
CASSEQNRDNYGYTF
>.|TRBV2|TRBJ1-2|TRBD1
TGTGCCAGCAGGGGGACAGGGAGGTTTGGTGATGGCTACACCTTC
CASRGTGRFGDGYTF
>.|TRBV24-1|TRBJ2-3|TRBD1
TGTGCCACCAGTGATGGGACAGGGTCTACAGATACGCAGTATTTT
CATSDGTGSTDTQYF
>.|TRBV7-6|TRBJ2-3|.
TGTGCCAGCAGCTTAGCGCAGTCTTGGGCAGATACGCAGTATTTT
CASSLAQSWADTQYF
>many|TRBV7-6|TRBJ2-4|.
TGTGCCAGCAGCTTAGAAGGCAGGCTAGCCAAAAACATTCAGTACTTC
CASSLEGRLAKNIQYF
>many|TRBV6-5|TRBJ2-1|.
TGTGCCAGCAGTGGCGGACTCTCCAACAATGAGCAGTTCTTC
CASSGGLSNNEQFF
>.|TRBV25-1|TRBJ1-1|.
TGTGCCAGCAGTGATCACCTCTCGAACACCGAAGCTTCCTTT
CASSDHLSNTEASF
>many|TRBV20-1|TRBJ2-3|TRBD2
TGCAGTGCTCACCTAGTCGGGGGGGCATGGGGTGATACGCAGTATTTT
CSAHLVGGAWGDTQYF
>medium-sized|TRBV15|TRBJ1-2|.
TGTGCCACCAGCAGAGAGGACAGTATCTATGGCTACACCTTC
CATSREDSIYGYTF
>once|TRBV11-2|TRBJ2-3|TRBD2
TGTGCCAGCAGCCGGGCGGGGGGGCCCACAGATACGCAGTATTTT
CASSRAGGPTDTQYF
>.|TRBV15|TRBJ2-1|TRBD2
TGTGCCACCAGCAGGCGACTAGCGGGAGTTCTTGAGCAGTTCTTC
CATSRRLAGVLEQFF
>.|TRBV11-1|TRBJ2-7|TRBD2
TGTGCCAGCAGCGAATCGGGACTAGCGGGAGTTCCCTACAATGAGCAGTACTTC
CASSESGLAGVPYNEQYF